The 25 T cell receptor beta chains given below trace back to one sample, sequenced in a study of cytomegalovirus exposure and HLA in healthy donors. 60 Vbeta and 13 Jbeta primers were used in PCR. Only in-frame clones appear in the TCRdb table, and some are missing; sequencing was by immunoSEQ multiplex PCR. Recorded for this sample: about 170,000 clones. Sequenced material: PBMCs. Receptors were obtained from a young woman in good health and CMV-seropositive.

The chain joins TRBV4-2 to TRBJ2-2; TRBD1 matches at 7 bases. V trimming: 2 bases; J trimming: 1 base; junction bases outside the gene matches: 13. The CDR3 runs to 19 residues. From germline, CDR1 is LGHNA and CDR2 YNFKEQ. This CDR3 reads CASSQKGGGSPGNTGELFF. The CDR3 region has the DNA TGTGCCAGCAGCCAAAAAGGGGGCGGGTCTCCTGGGAACACCGGGGAGCTGTTTTTT.

The CDR3 DNA follows: TGCGCCAGCAGCCAAAACCAGGGCTACGAGCAGTACTTC. Translation: CASSQNQGYEQYF. This sequence joins TRBV4-3 and TRBJ2-7; possibly TRBD1 for D (5 bases). CDR3 length: 13 amino acids. The ends were cut back, 2 bases at V and 3 bases at J, with 8 bases in the middle. Germline CDR1 is LGHNA and CDR2 is YSLEER.

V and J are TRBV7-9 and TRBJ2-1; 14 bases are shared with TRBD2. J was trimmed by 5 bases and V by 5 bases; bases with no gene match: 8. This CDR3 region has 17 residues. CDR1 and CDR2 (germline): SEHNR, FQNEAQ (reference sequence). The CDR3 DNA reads TGTGCCAGCAGCACCGGGACTAGCGGGAGCAGCGACAATGAGCAGTTCTTC. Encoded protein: CASSTGTSGSSDNEQFF.

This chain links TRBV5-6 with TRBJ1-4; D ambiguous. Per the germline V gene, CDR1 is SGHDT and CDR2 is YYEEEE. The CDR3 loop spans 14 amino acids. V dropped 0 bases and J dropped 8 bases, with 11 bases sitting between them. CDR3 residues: CASSLVGSREKLFF. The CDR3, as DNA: TGTGCCAGCAGCTTGGTAGGTTCGCGGGAAAAACTGTTTTTT.

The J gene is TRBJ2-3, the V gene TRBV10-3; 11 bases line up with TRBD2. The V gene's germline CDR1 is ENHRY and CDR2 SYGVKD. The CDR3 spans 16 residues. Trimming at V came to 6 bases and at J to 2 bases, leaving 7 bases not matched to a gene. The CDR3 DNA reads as TGTGCCATCAGATTAGGACTAGCGGGCCCCACAGATACGCAGTATTTT. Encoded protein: CAIRLGLAGPTDTQYF.

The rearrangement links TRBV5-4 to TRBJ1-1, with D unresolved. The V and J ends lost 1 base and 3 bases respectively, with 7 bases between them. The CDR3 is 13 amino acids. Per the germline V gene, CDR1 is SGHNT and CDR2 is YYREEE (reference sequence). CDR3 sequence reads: CASSLPGYTEAFF. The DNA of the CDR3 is TGTGCCAGCAGCTTGCCGGGGTACACTGAAGCTTTCTTT.

The CDR3 DNA sequence: TGCGCCAGCAGCTTAGAGGACTCCTACGAGCAGTACTTC. Translation gives CASSLEDSYEQYF. The chain carries TRBV5-1 and TRBJ2-7; D gene ambiguous. Germline values: CDR1 SGHRS, CDR2 YFSETQ. With 2 bases removed from V and 0 bases from J, the gap between germline ends came to 6 bases. The CDR3 is 13 amino acids.

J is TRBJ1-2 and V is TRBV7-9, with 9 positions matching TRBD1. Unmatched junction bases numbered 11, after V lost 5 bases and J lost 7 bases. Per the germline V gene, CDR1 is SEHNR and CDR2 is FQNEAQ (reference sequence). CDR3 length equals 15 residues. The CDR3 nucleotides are TGTGCCAGCAGCCCGATCGGACAGGGGCCTCGTGGCTACACCTTC. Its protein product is CASSPIGQGPRGYTF.

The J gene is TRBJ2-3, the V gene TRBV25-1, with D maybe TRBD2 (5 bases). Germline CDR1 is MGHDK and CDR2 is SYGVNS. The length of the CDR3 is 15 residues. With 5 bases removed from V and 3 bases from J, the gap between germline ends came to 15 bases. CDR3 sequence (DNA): TGTGCCAGCAGTTCCACTATATCGGGGACAGATACGCAGTATTTT. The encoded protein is CASSSTISGTDTQYF. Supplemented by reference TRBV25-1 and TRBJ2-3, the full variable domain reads EADIYQTPRYLVIGTGKKITLECSQTMGHDKMYWYQQDPGMELHLIHYSYGVNSTEKGDLSSESTVSRIRTEHFPLTLESARPSHTSQYLCASSSTISGTDTQYFGPGTRLTVL.

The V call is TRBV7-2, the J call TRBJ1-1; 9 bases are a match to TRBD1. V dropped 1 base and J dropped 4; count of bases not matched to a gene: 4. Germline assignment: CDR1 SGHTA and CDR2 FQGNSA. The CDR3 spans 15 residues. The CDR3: CASSLDDRGGTEAFF. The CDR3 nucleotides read TGTGCCAGCAGCTTAGACGACAGGGGGGGCACTGAAGCTTTCTTT.

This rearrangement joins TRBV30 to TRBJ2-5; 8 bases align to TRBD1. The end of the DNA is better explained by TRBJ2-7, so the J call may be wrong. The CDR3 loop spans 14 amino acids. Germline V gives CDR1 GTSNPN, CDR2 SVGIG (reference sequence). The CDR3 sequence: CAWVTGTGTYEQYF. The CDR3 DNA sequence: TGTGCCTGGGTAACCGGGACAGGAACCTACGAGCAGTACTTC.

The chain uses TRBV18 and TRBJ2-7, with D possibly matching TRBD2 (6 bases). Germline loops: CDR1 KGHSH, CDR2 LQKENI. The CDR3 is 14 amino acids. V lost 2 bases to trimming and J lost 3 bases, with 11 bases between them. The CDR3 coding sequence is TGTGCCAGCTCACCATCGGCTAGCGACTACGAGCAGTACTTC. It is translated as CASSPSASDYEQYF.

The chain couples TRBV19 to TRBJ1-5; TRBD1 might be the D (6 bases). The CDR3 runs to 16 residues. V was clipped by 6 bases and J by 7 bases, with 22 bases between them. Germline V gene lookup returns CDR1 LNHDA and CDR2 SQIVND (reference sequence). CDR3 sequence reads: CASRHHRDTWGQPQHF. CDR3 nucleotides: TGTGCCAGTAGACACCATAGGGACACCTGGGGCCAGCCCCAGCATTTT.

CDR3 loop: CASSDLPNTIYF. The DNA of the CDR3 is TGTGCCAGCAGTGACCTCCCAAACACCATATATTTT. The V and J genes are TRBV2 and TRBJ1-3; D gene uncertain. The CDR3 has 12 amino acids. Germline values: CDR1 SNHLY, CDR2 FYNNEI. Trimming pared 3 bases from V and 6 bases from J, leaving 6 bases between. The complete variable domain, with remaining parts taken from reference TRBV2 and TRBJ1-3, reads EPEVTQTPSHQVTQMGQEVILRCVPISNHLYFYWYRQILGQKVEFLVSFYNNEISEKSEIFDDQFSVERPDGSNFTLKIRSTKLEDSAMYFCASSDLPNTIYFGEGSWLTVV.

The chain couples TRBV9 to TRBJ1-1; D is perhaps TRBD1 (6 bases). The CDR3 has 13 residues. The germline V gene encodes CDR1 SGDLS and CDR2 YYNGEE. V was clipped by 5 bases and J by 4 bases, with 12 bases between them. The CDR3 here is CASSPGGRTEAFF. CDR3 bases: TGTGCCAGCAGTCCCGGGGGGCGCACTGAAGCTTTCTTT.

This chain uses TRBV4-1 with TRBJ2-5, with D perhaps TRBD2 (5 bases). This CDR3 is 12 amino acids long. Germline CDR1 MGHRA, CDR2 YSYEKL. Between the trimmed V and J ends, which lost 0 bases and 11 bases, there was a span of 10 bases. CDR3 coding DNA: TGCGCCAGCAGCCAAGATGGAGGAGAGCAGTACTTC. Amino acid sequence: CASSQDGGEQYF.

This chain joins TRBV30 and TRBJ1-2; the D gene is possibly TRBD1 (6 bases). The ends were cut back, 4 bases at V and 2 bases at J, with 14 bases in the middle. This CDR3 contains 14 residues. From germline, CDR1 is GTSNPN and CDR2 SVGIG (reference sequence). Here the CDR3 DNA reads TGTGCCTGGACCCCGAACCAGGGGAACTATGGCTACACCTTC. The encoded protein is CAWTPNQGNYGYTF.

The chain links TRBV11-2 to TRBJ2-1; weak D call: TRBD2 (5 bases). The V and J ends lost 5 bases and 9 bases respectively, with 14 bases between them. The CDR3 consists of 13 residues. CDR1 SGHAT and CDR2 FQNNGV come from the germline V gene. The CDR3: CASSRGPEGEQFF. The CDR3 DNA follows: TGTGCCAGCAGCCGCGGTCCAGAGGGTGAGCAGTTCTTC.

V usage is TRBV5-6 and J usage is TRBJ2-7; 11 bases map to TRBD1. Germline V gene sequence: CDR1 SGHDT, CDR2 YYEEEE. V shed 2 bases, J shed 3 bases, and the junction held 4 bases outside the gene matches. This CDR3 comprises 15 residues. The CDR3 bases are TGTGCCAGCAGCTTAAGCGGGACAGGGGGCTACGAGCAGTACTTC. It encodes CASSLSGTGGYEQYF.

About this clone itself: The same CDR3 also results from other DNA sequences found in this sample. DNA of the CDR3: TGTGCCAGCAGTGAGCGGGGAGATACGCAGTATTTT. This sequence encodes CASSERGDTQYF. This sequence joins TRBV6-1 and TRBJ2-3; D perhaps matches TRBD2 (6 bases). V was trimmed by 3 bases and J by 5 bases, leaving 6 bases between them. The CDR3 spans 12 residues. Germline V CDR1 and CDR2: MNHNS, SASEGT.

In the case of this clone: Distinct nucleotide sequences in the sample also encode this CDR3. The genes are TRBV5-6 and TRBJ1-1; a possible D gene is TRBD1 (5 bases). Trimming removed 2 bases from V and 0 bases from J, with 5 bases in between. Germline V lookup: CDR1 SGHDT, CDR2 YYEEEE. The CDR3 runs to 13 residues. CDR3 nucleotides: TGTGCCAGCAGCTTAGGGGTGAACACTGAAGCTTTCTTT. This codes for CASSLGVNTEAFF.

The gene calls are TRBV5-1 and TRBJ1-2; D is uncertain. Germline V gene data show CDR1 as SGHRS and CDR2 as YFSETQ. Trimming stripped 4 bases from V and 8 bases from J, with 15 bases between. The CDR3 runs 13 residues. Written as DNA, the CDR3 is TGCGCCAGCAGCATGACCGGGATTCAAGGCTACACCTTC. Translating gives CASSMTGIQGYTF.

The CDR3 nucleotides read TGTGCCAGCAGCTTGGAAGGGGGAACAGATACGCAGTATTTT. Translation: CASSLEGGTDTQYF. V gene TRBV5-8 combines with J gene TRBJ2-3; D might be TRBD1 (6 bases). The V end was cut by 0 bases, the J end by 3 bases, with 8 bases between. The germline CDR1 and CDR2 sequences are SGHTS and YDEGEE. CDR3 length: 14 amino acids.

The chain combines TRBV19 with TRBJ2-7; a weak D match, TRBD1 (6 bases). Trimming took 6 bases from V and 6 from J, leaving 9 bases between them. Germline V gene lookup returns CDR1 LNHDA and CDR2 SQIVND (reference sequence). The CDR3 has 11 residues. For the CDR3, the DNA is TGTGCCAGTAGGACAGGATCCGAGCAGTACTTC. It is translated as CASRTGSEQYF.

CDR3 loop: CASSIREGARQPQHF. The CDR3 nucleotides are TGTGCCAGTAGTATAAGAGAAGGGGCAAGGCAGCCCCAGCATTTT. V is TRBV19 and J is TRBJ1-5, with D tentatively TRBD1 (5 bases). Germline-derived CDR1 and CDR2 are LNHDA and SQIVND (reference sequence). V was trimmed by 2 bases and J by 7 bases, leaving 15 bases between them. This CDR3 has 15 amino acids.